The 7 T cell receptor beta chains listed next were all sequenced from one sample in a study of cytomegalovirus exposure and HLA in healthy donors. Assay: immunoSEQ multiplex PCR; the TCRdb copy retains only in-frame clones and omits some. The sample lists 200,000 to 250,000 clones, 65% to 85% seen once, with around 15% in the top ten. Sequenced material: PBMCs. The receptors were gathered from a woman in her 30s in good health and CMV-seropositive.

This chain links TRBV29-1 with TRBJ2-3; 7 bases align to TRBD2. V shed 7 bases and J 4 bases; nucleotides not matched to a gene: 14. From germline, CDR1 is SQVTM and CDR2 ANQGSEA. The CDR3 length is 15 residues. Written as DNA, the CDR3 is TGCAGCGCCATGGGGAGGGGCGATGGGGCAGATACGCAGTATTTT. It yields the protein CSAMGRGDGADTQYF.

The V gene is TRBV28, the J gene TRBJ1-2; TRBD1 matches 8 bases. Germline trimming cut 7 bases from V and 7 bases from J; bases unmatched to any gene: 11. The CDR3 length is 14 residues. The germline V gene has CDR1 MDHEN and CDR2 SYDVKM. The DNA of the CDR3 is TGTGCCAGCAACCCGACAGGGGAAAGAGGTGGCTACACCTTC. This codes for CASNPTGERGGYTF.

V gene TRBV30 combines with J gene TRBJ1-1; TRBD1 is a possible D gene (6 bases). V dropped 1 base and J dropped 3 bases, with 15 bases sitting between them. The CDR3 contains 15 residues. Germline-derived CDR1 and CDR2 are GTSNPN and SVGIG (reference sequence). CDR3 DNA: TGTGCCTGGAGTGAGGTGCCCGGGACACACACTGAAGCTTTCTTT. This gives the protein CAWSEVPGTHTEAFF.

The genes are TRBV29-1 and TRBJ2-3, with TRBD2 matching 15 bases. The germline V gene encodes CDR1 SQVTM and CDR2 ANQGSEA. This CDR3 spans 16 amino acids. The J segment lost 3 bases and the V segment lost 7 bases, leaving 8 bases of the junction unmatched. In nucleotides, the CDR3 is TGCAGCGCCCTGAGGACTAGCGGGAGGGTAACAGATACGCAGTATTTT. This translates into CSALRTSGRVTDTQYF.

This chain links TRBV11-2 with TRBJ2-3, with TRBD2 identical over 7 bases. V lost 4 bases, J lost 0 bases, and 16 bases stayed unmatched. This CDR3 is 19 amino acids long. The germline V gene encodes CDR1 SGHAT and CDR2 FQNNGV. The CDR3 bases are TGTGCCAGCAGCTCACGTCGTGGGGGAGGGGAGGGTAGCACAGATACGCAGTATTTT. As protein: CASSSRRGGGEGSTDTQYF. The entire variable domain, with the rest obtained from reference TRBV11-2 and TRBJ2-3, is as follows: EAGVAQSPRYKIIEKRQSVAFWCNPISGHATLYWYQQILGQGPKLLIQFQNNGVVDDSQLPKDRFSAERLKGVDSTLKIQPAKLEDSAVYLCASSSRRGGGEGSTDTQYFGPGTRLTVL.

J is TRBJ1-5 and V is TRBV30; a weak D match, TRBD1 (5 bases). CDR1 and CDR2 from the germline V gene are GTSNPN and SVGIG (reference sequence). This CDR3 region has 13 residues. Trimming removed 2 bases from V and 7 bases from J, with 12 bases in between. Here the CDR3 reads CAWSPGLGQPQHF. CDR3 nucleotide sequence: TGTGCCTGGAGTCCAGGGTTAGGCCAGCCCCAGCATTTT.

This chain links TRBV13 with TRBJ1-3; no clear D. Germline assignment: CDR1 PRHDT and CDR2 FYEKMQ (reference sequence). Trimming cost V 4 bases and J 8 bases, with 15 bases left between them. This CDR3 is built from 14 residues. CDR3 sequence (DNA): TGTGCCAGCAGCTCCGGACGGTCAGTGGACACCATATATTTT. Amino acids: CASSSGRSVDTIYF.